This TCR beta chain comes out of a study of blood T cell repertoires in COVID-19. There are 13 residues in the CDR3. Trimming took 6 bases from V and 6 from J, leaving 15 bases between them. CDR1 is KGHSH, CDR2 LQKENI, per germline. TCRdb's table, derived via immunoSEQ multiplex PCR, lists solely in-frame clones and lacks some. The table includes around 250,000 clones, about 88% detected once. The age range of participants was about 18 to 100 years, with residence in roughly 25 US areas. V and J are TRBV18 and TRBJ2-7, with D maybe TRBD2 (6 bases). Sequenced: PBMCs or T cells enriched from blood (not recorded which). This receptor was taken from a woman aged 45 to 65 who had been exposed to COVID-19. For the CDR3, the DNA is TGTGCCAGCTCTCGGGACTCCCAGGGCGAGCAGTACTTC. Translating it yields CASSRDSQGEQYF.